The following is a T cell receptor (beta chain) sequence with its context. Its antigen is still unknown. In the PCR, 60 Vbeta and 13 Jbeta primers were used. TCRdb's copy holds only in-frame clones and misses some; the assay was immunoSEQ multiplex PCR. The sample carries tens of thousands of clones, roughly 86% recorded once. The source of the sample is a study of cytomegalovirus exposure and HLA in healthy donors. Study results and limitations: In an earlier analysis, most TCR beta V segments were productive about 90% or about 30% of the time.

Germline trimming cut 3 bases from V and 5 bases from J; bases unmatched to any gene: 6. CDR1 and CDR2 from the germline V gene are SGDLS and YYNGEE. This CDR3 spans 14 amino acids. The chain recombines TRBV9 with TRBJ2-5; 8 nucleotides line up with TRBD2. Specimen: PBMCs. The receptor comes from a young man in good health and CMV-seropositive. The CDR3 is CASSGSGLVETQYF. For the CDR3, the DNA is TGTGCCAGCAGCGGATCGGGACTAGTGGAGACCCAGTACTTC.